These 26 T cell receptor beta chains were sequenced from one sample in a study of T cell repertoires in cytomegalovirus infection. TCRdb called the reads again in MiXCR, with one record for every CDR3 protein. Among some 450,000 distinct CDR3 sequences listed, approximately 30% were seen once. Sequencing used PBMCs. The receptors stem from a human donor in good health (CMV status not recorded). Some clones in this sample may be carry-over from other donors' samples.

This chain's CDR3 is CASSLGGRGSGSPLHF. CDR3 in DNA: TGCGCCAGCAGCTTGGGGGGGCGCGGGTCGGGATCACCCCTCCACTTT. The chain uses TRBV5-1 and TRBJ1-6, with TRBD1 as a possible D gene (6 bases). The CDR3 totals 16 residues. Germline CDR1 and CDR2: SGHRS and YFSETQ. Trimming removed 0 bases from V and 10 bases from J, with 17 bases in between.

This clonotype has a handful of counts. The chain combines TRBV27 with TRBJ2-7; D might be TRBD1 (5 bases). Germline CDR1 MNHEY, CDR2 SMNVEV (reference sequence). The CDR3 length is 14 residues. Trimming left V 3 bases short and J 7 bases short, with 16 bases between. CDR3 sequence reads: CASSLGQGVMEQYF. The CDR3 nucleotides read TGTGCCAGCAGTTTGGGGCAGGGTGTTATGGAGCAGTACTTC.

Note on this clonotype: Since a much larger clone is just one base distant, this may be a read error. The rearrangement links TRBV12-3 or TRBV12-4 to TRBJ1-5, with 10 bases matching TRBD1. The CDR3 spans 14 residues. J gave up 11 bases and V 6 bases, and 10 bases lay outside the gene matches. CDR3: CASSSGQGGQSQHF. DNA of the CDR3: TGTGCCAGCAGCTCCGGACAGGGGGGACAGTCCCAGCATTTT.

This clonotype was detected only once. The chain recombines TRBV5-1 with TRBJ2-2; D gene ambiguous. This CDR3 is 15 amino acids long. Looked up from germline, CDR1 is SGHRS and CDR2 is YFSETQ. The germline V and J ends were trimmed by 5 bases and 3 bases, with 14 bases remaining between them. CDR3 loop: CASRSYSGDTGELFF. The CDR3, as DNA: TGCGCCAGCAGAAGCTACAGTGGCGACACCGGGGAGCTGTTTTTT.

This chain joins TRBV6-2 or TRBV6-3 and TRBJ2-5; the D call may be TRBD1 or TRBD2 (5 bases each). Germline CDR1 reads MNHEY; CDR2 reads SVGEGT. The ends were cut back, 4 bases at V and 2 bases at J, with 11 bases in the middle. The CDR3 covers 14 residues. The CDR3 spells CASSSWGSQETQYF. The CDR3 nucleotides read TGTGCCAGCAGTTCGTGGGGGTCTCAAGAGACCCAGTACTTC.

The table lists this clonotype with many counts. Relative to the germline gene, one junction end is altered; a read error may explain this. The V gene is TRBV6-1, the J gene TRBJ1-2; D gene uncertain. The CDR3 consists of 11 residues. The germline V gene has CDR1 MNHNS and CDR2 SASEGT. CDR3 residues: CASSEFNGPFF. CDR3 in DNA: TGTGCCAGCAGTGAATTCAACGGACCTTTCTTC.

The chain is built from TRBV6-5 and TRBJ1-1; D is possibly TRBD1 (5 bases). V was clipped by 6 bases and J by 0 bases, with 17 bases between them. This CDR3 is 16 amino acids long. Per germline, CDR1 MNHEY and CDR2 SVGAGI. The CDR3 region has the DNA TGTGCCAGCAGCGAGTTACCTGGGGCCATGAACACTGAAGCTTTCTTT. Translating it yields CASSELPGAMNTEAFF.

This clonotype has ten or more counts. This chain connects TRBV7-9 to TRBJ1-2; D is unresolved. Trimming removed 4 bases at V and 1 base at J, with 13 bases between. The CDR3 has 15 residues. CDR1 is SEHNR and CDR2 is FQNEAQ in the germline V gene (reference sequence). The CDR3 protein is CASSYSDSFNYGYTF. DNA for the CDR3: TGTGCCAGCAGCTATTCGGACTCTTTTAACTATGGCTACACCTTC.

The chain uses TRBV19 and TRBJ2-5; 14 bases match TRBD2. This CDR3 is built from 16 residues. From germline, CDR1 is LNHDA and CDR2 SQIVND (reference sequence). Unmatched junction bases numbered 6, after V lost 5 bases and J lost 4 bases. The CDR3 DNA is TGTGCCAGTAGTCCAAAAGGACTAGCGGGGGGAGAGACCCAGTACTTC. It yields the protein CASSPKGLAGGETQYF.

This clonotype has a handful of counts. The chain is built from TRBV6-2 or TRBV6-3 and TRBJ1-1, with D possibly TRBD1 on 6 matching bases. The CDR3 consists of 18 residues. The germline CDR1 and CDR2 sequences are MNHEY and SVGEGT. Trimming removed 5 bases from V and 5 bases from J, with 27 bases in between. The CDR3 region is CASSPRDKTIIHQTEAFF. CDR3 in DNA: TGTGCCAGCAGTCCGCGGGACAAGACCATTATACACCAAACTGAAGCTTTCTTT.

The rearrangement links TRBV7-8 to TRBJ2-5; maybe TRBD2 (6 bases). V was pared by 3 bases and J by 1 base, with 15 bases between. CDR1 and CDR2 (germline): SGHVS, FQNEAQ. The length of the CDR3 is 16 residues. In DNA, the CDR3 is TGTGCCAGCAGCTTGGCCGGAGGGAACACCCAAGAGACCCAGTACTTC. As protein: CASSLAGGNTQETQYF.

The chain employs TRBV6-5 and TRBJ2-6; D remains ambiguous. Germline-derived CDR1 and CDR2 are MNHEY and SVGAGI. The ends were cut back, 8 bases at V and 2 bases at J, with 10 bases in the middle. The CDR3 has 14 amino acids. CDR3 loop: CASSPWPGANVLTF. CDR3 DNA sequence: TGTGCCAGCTCCCCATGGCCTGGGGCCAACGTCCTGACTTTC.

The J gene is TRBJ2-5, the V gene TRBV6-6; a weak D match, TRBD1 (6 bases). The CDR3 is 15 residues long. Germline V gives CDR1 MNHNY, CDR2 SVGAGI (reference sequence). Trimming took off 4 bases at V and 4 bases at J, with 16 bases between the two ends. The CDR3 nucleotides are TGTGCCAGCAGTTGGGTCAGGGGAACAAGAGAGACCCAGTACTTC. The encoded protein is CASSWVRGTRETQYF.

The V call is TRBV4-1, the J call TRBJ2-7; 9 positions match TRBD1. After removal of 4 bases from V and 4 bases from J, the junction contained 8 bases not matched to a gene. This CDR3 contains 15 residues. Germline-derived CDR1 and CDR2 are MGHRA and YSYEKL. This CDR3 reads CASSRGQGYIYEQYF. The CDR3 DNA reads as TGCGCCAGCAGCCGAGGACAGGGGTATATTTACGAGCAGTACTTC.

With regard to this clonotype: The junction differs from germline at one of its ends, possibly a read error. The chain uses TRBV7-2 and TRBJ1-1; D gene uncertain. Germline V CDR1 and CDR2: SGHTA, FQGNSA. CDR3 length: 13 residues. CDR3 protein: CASCLGMNTEAFF. The DNA of the CDR3 is TGTGCCAGCTGCTTAGGGATGAACACTGAAGCTTTCTTT.

This clonotype came up a few times. The chain couples TRBV29-1 to TRBJ2-7, with 11 bases lining up with TRBD1. CDR3 length equals 16 residues. Germline assignment: CDR1 SQVTM and CDR2 ANQGSEA. V shed 4 bases, J shed 1 base, and the junction held 9 bases outside the gene matches. The CDR3 loop is CSVGGPGQGGSYEQYF. CDR3 coding DNA: TGCAGCGTTGGGGGTCCGGGACAGGGGGGTTCCTACGAGCAGTACTTC.

In regard to this clonotype: This may stem from a read error, because a much larger clone lies one nucleotide away. CDR3 sequence: CARSLGGVETQYF. CDR3 bases: TGTGCCAGAAGCCTGGGGGGCGTAGAGACCCAGTACTTC. This sequence joins TRBV11-2 and TRBJ2-5, with D perhaps TRBD1 or TRBD2 (6 bases each). The CDR3 covers 13 residues. The V gene's germline CDR1 is SGHAT and CDR2 FQNNGV. V lost 9 bases and J 4 bases, leaving 15 bases between the germline ends.

This clonotype was detected a few times. This chain links TRBV5-5 with TRBJ2-6; a weak D match, TRBD2 (6 bases). CDR3 length equals 17 residues. Germline V gene lookup returns CDR1 SGHKS and CDR2 YYEKEE (reference sequence). Deletions cut 3 bases from V and 0 bases from J, with 13 bases between. CDR3 region: CASSSNGLPSGANVLTF. The CDR3 DNA sequence: TGTGCCAGCAGCTCGAACGGACTACCCTCTGGGGCCAACGTCCTGACTTTC.

This clonotype was observed many times. V gene TRBV7-2 combines with J gene TRBJ2-3; D is uncertain. In germline, CDR1 is SGHTA, CDR2 FQGNSA. Trimming shortened V by 3 bases and J by 5 bases, and 6 bases separated the two germline ends. The length of the CDR3 is 12 residues. CDR3 nucleotides: TGTGCCAGCAGCTTGGGGTTAGATACGCAGTATTTT. Translated, it gives CASSLGLDTQYF.

Comments on this clonotype: Germline and junction disagree at one end, which may indicate a read error. The CDR3 DNA is TGTGCCAGCAGCCAAGACGGGGTAACCTACGATCAGTACTTC. Encoded protein: CASSQDGVTYDQYF. The rearrangement uses TRBV7-8 and TRBJ2-7; D may be TRBD2 (5 bases). Germline V CDR1 and CDR2: SGHVS, FQNEAQ. The CDR3 consists of 14 residues.

This clonotype occurred a few times. This chain joins TRBV6-1 and TRBJ2-7; D remains ambiguous. CDR3 length: 11 amino acids. Germline-derived CDR1 and CDR2 are MNHNS and SASEGT. Trimming shortened V by 6 bases and J by 6 bases, and 9 bases separated the two germline ends. The CDR3 spells CASRQNGEQYF. The CDR3 nucleotides are TGTGCCAGCAGGCAGAACGGCGAGCAGTACTTC.

This clonotype showed up just a few times. The V and J genes are TRBV20-1 and TRBJ2-7; 8 bases line up with TRBD1. V shed 7 bases and J 2 bases; nucleotides not matched to a gene: 10. The CDR3 contains 14 residues. Per the germline V gene, CDR1 is DFQATT and CDR2 is SNEGSKA (reference sequence). The CDR3 loop reads CSVIGTGDPYEQYF. CDR3 nucleotides: TGCAGTGTTATCGGGACAGGAGACCCCTACGAGCAGTACTTC.

In the case of this clonotype: The junction and the germline gene differ at one end; a read error may be behind it. The chain combines TRBV12-3 or TRBV12-4 with TRBJ2-5, with 11 nucleotides matching TRBD2. The CDR3 spans 15 residues. CDR3 amino acids: CASSLAGGLQETQYF. CDR3 coding DNA: TGTGCCAGCAGTCTAGCGGGGGGCCTCCAAGAGACCCAGTACTTC.

This clonotype was detected ten times or more. The V call is TRBV4-3, the J call TRBJ2-3; D could derive from TRBD1 or TRBD2 (5 bases each). Germline-derived CDR1 and CDR2 are LGHNA and YSLEER. Trimming took off 1 base at V and 1 base at J, with 12 bases between the two ends. CDR3 length equals 16 residues. In nucleotides, the CDR3 is TGCGCCAGCAGCCAAGGAGGGGTACAGGGCACAGATACGCAGTATTTT. It specifies CASSQGGVQGTDTQYF.

The chain employs TRBV29-1 and TRBJ2-3, with unresolved D. The germline gives CDR1 SQVTM, CDR2 ANQGSEA. V gave up 7 bases and J gave up 6 bases, with 11 bases separating them. The CDR3 has 11 amino acids. CDR3: CSAANQDTQYF. CDR3 nucleotides: TGCAGCGCCGCAAACCAGGATACGCAGTATTTT.

The chain links TRBV29-1 to TRBJ2-1; tentatively, D is TRBD2 (6 bases). Germline V gene lookup returns CDR1 SQVTM and CDR2 ANQGSEA. CDR3 length equals 11 residues. V lost 4 bases to trimming and J lost 9 bases, with 10 bases between them. As DNA, the CDR3 is TGCAGCGTTGGGGGAGGTAGTGAGCAGTTCTTC. Translating it yields CSVGGGSEQFF.